This T cell receptor beta chain was observed in a study of shared clonotypes between healthy human individuals. Germline V gene data show CDR1 as MNHNS and CDR2 as SASEGT. Trimming took 11 bases from V and 3 from J; bases not matched to a gene: 7. The CDR3 length is 14 residues. TCRdb keeps only in-frame clones here, not all; method: immunoSEQ multiplex PCR. The sample has 650,000 to 700,000 clones, about 90% seen once; the top ten hold about 33%. The chain carries TRBV6-1 and TRBJ2-2; 9 nucleotides align to TRBD1. This TCR derives from a man aged 18 to 35 in good health. Some clones in this sample may be carry-over from other donors' samples. What was sequenced was memory CD8+ T cells from PBMCs. Indicated subset: CD45RO+ cells pooled with CCR7-negative TemRA cells. This CDR3 reads CAGSGQGDTGELFF. The CDR3 DNA sequence: TGTGCCGGCTCGGGACAGGGTGACACCGGGGAGCTGTTTTTT.